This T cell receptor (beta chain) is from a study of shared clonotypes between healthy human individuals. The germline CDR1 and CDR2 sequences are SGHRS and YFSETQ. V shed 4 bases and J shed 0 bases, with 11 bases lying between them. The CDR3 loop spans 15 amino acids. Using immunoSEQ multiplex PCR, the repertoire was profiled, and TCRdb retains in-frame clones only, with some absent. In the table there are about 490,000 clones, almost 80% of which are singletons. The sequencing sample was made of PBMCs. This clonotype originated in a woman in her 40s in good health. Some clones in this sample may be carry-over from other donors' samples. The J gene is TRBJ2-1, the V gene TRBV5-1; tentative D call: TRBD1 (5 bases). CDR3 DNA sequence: TGCGCCAGCAGCCCCCAGGGTAGCTCCTACAATGAGCAGTTCTTC. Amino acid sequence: CASSPQGSSYNEQFF.